This is a list of T cell receptor beta chains from one sample in a study of blood T cell repertoires in COVID-19. Sequencing used immunoSEQ multiplex PCR; TCRdb keeps in-frame clones, though not all of them. This table has fewer than 150,000 clones, 60% to 85% appearing once. The sequenced sample consisted of peripheral blood. The receptors were gathered from a man in his 70s with acute or convalescent COVID-19. Each CDR3 is given with its conserved first and last residue. D genes are given only for firm matches. The size entry is marked missing in some rows and otherwise reads once, few, many or a size class.

j_call d_call v_call clone_size cdr3_nt cdr3_aa
TRBJ2-7 TRBD1 TRBV18 few TGTGCCAGCTCCATGTCCCGGGACAGCGCTTACGAGCAGTACTTC CASSMSRDSAYEQYF
TRBJ1-6 . TRBV7-8 . TGTGCCAGCAGCCAAGGGGGCTCCTATAATTCACCCCTCCACTTT CASSQGGSYNSPLHF
TRBJ1-5 . TRBV18 . TGTGCCAGCTCCCTAGGACAGTTCAATCAGCCCCAGCATTTT CASSLGQFNQPQHF
TRBJ2-1 TRBD2 TRBV29-1 . TGCAGCGTTGATTCAAGCGGGGGGAACAATGAGCAGTTCTTC CSVDSSGGNNEQFF
TRBJ2-2 TRBD2 TRBV7-6 . TGTGCCAGCAGCTTAGCGGCGGGAGCGGGGGGCCCCGGGGAGCTGTTTTTT CASSLAAGAGGPGELFF
TRBJ2-3 TRBD1 TRBV5-1 . TGCGCCAGCAGCCTTACCGGGACAGGGACAGATACGCAGTATTTT CASSLTGTGTDTQYF
TRBJ1-6 TRBD1 TRBV19 . TGTGCCAGTAGTCGGGACAGGTTCCTTCTGAATTCACCCCTCCACTTT CASSRDRFLLNSPLHF
TRBJ2-3 . TRBV5-4 . TGTGCCAGCAGCTTGCGGGGAGCCACAGATACGCAGTATTTT CASSLRGATDTQYF
TRBJ1-3 . TRBV2 . TGTGCCAGCAGTGGCCGGGGGACTGGAAACACCATATATTTT CASSGRGTGNTIYF
TRBJ2-7 TRBD2 TRBV6-5 once TGTGCCAGCAGTAGTCTAGCGGGGTTCTCCTACGAGCAGTACTTC CASSSLAGFSYEQYF
TRBJ1-1 TRBD1 TRBV7-9 once TGTGCCAGCAGCTCAGGACAGGGGAACACTGAAGCTTTCTTT CASSSGQGNTEAFF
TRBJ2-1 . TRBV9 few TGTGCCAGCAGCGTAGAGGAGGGCCTTCCGGGTGACAATGAGCAGTTCTTC CASSVEEGLPGDNEQFF
TRBJ2-1 . TRBV2 . TGTGCCAGCAGGGAGGAAGCTTCGCAGTTCTTC CASREEASQFF
TRBJ1-4 . TRBV2 few TGTGCCAGCAGTGATATGGAGGGTGGGGAAAAACTGTTTTTT CASSDMEGGEKLFF
TRBJ1-3 . TRBV30 . TGTGCCTGGAATCGGGGACAAGACGGAAACACCATATATTTT CAWNRGQDGNTIYF
TRBJ1-2 TRBD1 TRBV19 . TGTGCCAGTAGTATGACAGGGGGCCTCCCACTGGGCTACACCTTC CASSMTGGLPLGYTF
TRBJ2-2 . TRBV28 . TGTGCCAGCTTGCGGGCAGGGACTTACACCGGGGAGCTGTTTTTT CASLRAGTYTGELFF
TRBJ2-6 TRBD1 TRBV5-1 . TGCGCCAGCAGCGCGACGGACAGGGCTGGGGCCAACGTCCTGACTTTC CASSATDRAGANVLTF
TRBJ2-2 . TRBV30 few TGTGCCTGGAATGGAGAAGTGGTTCCCACCGGGGAGCTGTTTTTT CAWNGEVVPTGELFF
TRBJ1-1 . TRBV28 . TGTGCCAGCGTCCTTCACCCCGAGACTGAAGCTTTCTTT CASVLHPETEAFF
TRBJ2-1 TRBD2 TRBV2 . TGTGCCAGCCGTATTGACCTAGCGGGTTCCCATTACAATGAGCAGTTCTTC CASRIDLAGSHYNEQFF
TRBJ1-4 . TRBV4-1 . TGCGCCAGCAGCCGCGGGACGGGTAATGAAAAACTGTTTTTT CASSRGTGNEKLFF
TRBJ2-7 . TRBV13 once TGTGCCAGCAGCTTAGGGTCACTGAGCTACGAGCAGTACTTC CASSLGSLSYEQYF
TRBJ2-2 TRBD1 TRBV11-2 . TGTGCCAGCAGCTCCGGGACAGGGTACACCGGGGAGCTGTTTTTT CASSSGTGYTGELFF
TRBJ2-3 TRBD2 TRBV5-1 . TGCGCCAGCAGCTTGGGACAAGCTAGCGGGATTGCAGATACGCAGTATTTT CASSLGQASGIADTQYF
TRBJ1-6 . TRBV5-1 few TGCGCCAGCAGCTTGTTTAGTGATAATTCACCCCTCCACTTT CASSLFSDNSPLHF
TRBJ1-6 TRBD1 TRBV2 . TGTGCCAGCAGGACGGGACAGGGTGCATATAATTCACCCCTCCACTTT CASRTGQGAYNSPLHF
TRBJ1-3 TRBD1 TRBV11-2 . TGTGCCAGCAGCTTAGGACTTGGGGACAGCGGAAACACCATATATTTT CASSLGLGDSGNTIYF
TRBJ1-1 TRBD1 TRBV18 . TGTGCCAGCTCACCATATCAGGACAGGGGGATTCAGGGCACTGAAGCTTTCTTT CASSPYQDRGIQGTEAFF